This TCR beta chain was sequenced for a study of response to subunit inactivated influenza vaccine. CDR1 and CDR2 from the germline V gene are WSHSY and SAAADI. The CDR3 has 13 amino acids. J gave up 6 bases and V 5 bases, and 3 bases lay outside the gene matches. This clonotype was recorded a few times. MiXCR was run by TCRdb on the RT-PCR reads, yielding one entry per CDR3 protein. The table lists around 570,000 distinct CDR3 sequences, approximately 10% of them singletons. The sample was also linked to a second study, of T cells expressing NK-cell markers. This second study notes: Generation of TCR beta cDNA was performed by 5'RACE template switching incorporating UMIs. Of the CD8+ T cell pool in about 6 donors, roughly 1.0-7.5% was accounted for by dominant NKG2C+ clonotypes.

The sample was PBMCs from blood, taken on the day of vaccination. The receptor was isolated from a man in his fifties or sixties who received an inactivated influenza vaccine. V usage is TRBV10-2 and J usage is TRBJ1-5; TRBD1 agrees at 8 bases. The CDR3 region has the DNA TGCGCCAGCAGTACAGGGGGAAGTCAGCCCCAGCATTTT. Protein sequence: CASSTGGSQPQHF.